One sample yielded the 21 T cell receptor beta chains listed below, sequenced in a study of T cell changes during pregnancy in multiple sclerosis. The protocol was immunoSEQ multiplex PCR, while the TCRdb copy is restricted to in-frame clones and leaves out a portion. The table shows about 50,000 clones, with 90% occurring only once. The sample in question was peripheral blood, obtained after pregnancy. These receptors all come from a female donor in good health, enrolled as a control in a pregnancy study.

On this clone: One junction end disagrees with the germline gene, perhaps due to a read error. The genes are TRBV7-9 and TRBJ2-5, with 9 bases lining up with TRBD2. The CDR3 contains 12 residues. Germline CDR1 reads SEHNR; CDR2 reads FQNEAQ (reference sequence). The CDR3 DNA reads TGTGCCAGCAGCCCCCTGGGACTAGCATTTGACTTC. Residues: CASSPLGLAFDF.

The chain is built from TRBV11-3 and TRBJ2-5, with 8 bases lining up with TRBD1. This CDR3 has 14 residues. From germline, CDR1 is SGHNT and CDR2 YENEEA. The trim removed 1 base at V and 2 bases at J, leaving 0 bases unmatched. CDR3 residues: CASSLGQGQETQYF. As DNA, the CDR3 is TGTGCCAGCAGCTTAGGACAGGGGCAAGAGACCCAGTACTTC.

This rearrangement joins TRBV9 to TRBJ1-6; 7 bases map to TRBD1. V was pared by 4 bases and J by 7 bases, with 5 bases of the junction left unmatched. Per germline, CDR1 SGDLS and CDR2 YYNGEE. The CDR3 covers 14 residues. Written as DNA, the CDR3 is TGTGCCAGCAGCTTGGGACAGAGAAATTCACCCCTCCACTTT. Its translation is CASSLGQRNSPLHF.

The chain is built from TRBV13 and TRBJ2-1; 9 bases align to TRBD2. Trimming took 5 bases from V and 7 from J; bases not matched to a gene: 9. The CDR3 covers 15 residues. The germline gives CDR1 PRHDT, CDR2 FYEKMQ (reference sequence). The CDR3 region is CASSPRRGGLNEQFF. DNA for the CDR3: TGTGCCAGCAGCCCCAGGCGGGGGGGCCTAAATGAGCAGTTCTTC.

This clone has a single count. This rearrangement joins TRBV4-1 to TRBJ2-3; D remains ambiguous. V was cut by 0 bases and J by 2 bases, with 6 bases left in between. This CDR3 region has 14 residues. The germline V gene has CDR1 MGHRA and CDR2 YSYEKL. The CDR3 spells CASSQDSFTDTQYF. DNA for the CDR3: TGCGCCAGCAGCCAAGATTCATTCACAGATACGCAGTATTTT.

This chain connects TRBV5-5 to TRBJ2-3; 10 nucleotides agree with TRBD2. Looked up from germline, CDR1 is SGHKS and CDR2 is YYEKEE (reference sequence). This CDR3 has 15 residues. Germline trimming cut 0 bases from V and 4 bases from J; bases unmatched to any gene: 2. The CDR3 nucleotides are TGTGCCAGCAGCTTGGAAGGACTAGCGGCAGATACGCAGTATTTT. Encoded protein: CASSLEGLAADTQYF.

The V call is TRBV13, the J call TRBJ2-5; 9 positions agree with TRBD2. J lost 5 bases, V lost 0 bases, and 7 bases had no gene match. This CDR3 spans 16 amino acids. Germline loops: CDR1 PRHDT, CDR2 FYEKMQ (reference sequence). The CDR3 region has the DNA TGTGCCAGCAGCTTAGGCCTAGCGGGGACTGGGGAGACCCAGTACTTC. This encodes CASSLGLAGTGETQYF.

The chain carries TRBV7-8 and TRBJ2-6; possible D gene TRBD2, 6 bases. V gave up 5 bases and J gave up 0 bases, with 14 bases separating them. Germline loops: CDR1 SGHVS, CDR2 FQNEAQ. The CDR3 contains 17 residues. Here the CDR3 DNA reads TGTGCCAGCAGCGCGGGACTTACCTCCTCTGGGGCCAACGTCCTGACTTTC. It specifies CASSAGLTSSGANVLTF.

The chain employs TRBV12-5 and TRBJ1-2; D call uncertain. The CDR3 is 13 amino acids. V lost 5 bases to trimming and J lost 1 base, with 8 bases between them. Germline assignment: CDR1 LGHNT and CDR2 FRNRAP. The CDR3 protein is CASGDSINYGYTF. CDR3 nucleotide sequence: TGTGCTAGTGGTGACTCCATTAACTATGGCTACACCTTC.

The chain combines TRBV27 with TRBJ2-1; no clear D gene. This CDR3 has 12 amino acids. Germline V lookup: CDR1 MNHEY, CDR2 SMNVEV (reference sequence). V was pared by 8 bases and J by 3 bases, with 8 bases between. In nucleotides, the CDR3 is TGTGCCAGCTCGACACTCTACAATGAGCAGTTCTTC. Amino acids: CASSTLYNEQFF.

This sequence joins TRBV9 and TRBJ2-1; maybe TRBD1 (5 bases). The CDR3 sequence is 13 residues long. CDR1 and CDR2 from the germline V gene are SGDLS and YYNGEE. Deletions cut 0 bases from V and 10 bases from J, with 11 bases between. The CDR3 DNA is TGTGCCAGCAGCGTAGCTCAGGGAAGCGAGCAGTTCTTC. This gives the protein CASSVAQGSEQFF.

The chain links TRBV28 to TRBJ2-1; 14 bases are a match to TRBD2. CDR1 and CDR2 from the germline V gene are MDHEN and SYDVKM. The CDR3 length is 16 residues. V lost 8 bases to trimming and J lost 9 bases; unmatched junction nucleotides: 12. This chain's CDR3 is CASWGTSGRHISEQFF. DNA for the CDR3: TGTGCCAGCTGGGGGACTAGCGGGAGACATATTAGTGAGCAGTTCTTC.

The chain links TRBV5-1 to TRBJ2-7, with D possibly being TRBD1 (6 bases). The CDR3 contains 14 residues. V dropped 2 bases and J dropped 5 bases, with 14 bases sitting between them. CDR1 and CDR2 from the germline V gene are SGHRS and YFSETQ. This CDR3 is CASSFSGQNDEQYF. CDR3 DNA sequence: TGCGCCAGCAGCTTTTCTGGACAGAACGACGAGCAGTACTTC.

The gene calls are TRBV12-5 and TRBJ2-3; 7 bases align to TRBD2. This CDR3 has 16 amino acids. CDR1 and CDR2 from the germline V gene are LGHNT and FRNRAP. The V gene end was trimmed by 4 bases and the J gene end by 2 bases; junction bases not matched to a gene: 9. The CDR3 sequence: CASGSQSGAVTDTQYF. CDR3 bases: TGTGCTAGTGGTTCCCAGAGCGGGGCTGTCACAGATACGCAGTATTTT.

The chain links TRBV15 to TRBJ2-7; D is unresolved. The CDR3 is 13 amino acids. Trimming took 4 bases from V and 2 from J, leaving 9 bases between them. CDR1 LNHNV and CDR2 YYDKDF come from the germline V gene (reference sequence). CDR3 sequence: CATSTGATYEQYF. The CDR3 DNA sequence: TGTGCCACCAGCACAGGCGCTACCTACGAGCAGTACTTC.

This clone was counted between two and nine times. V usage is TRBV19 and J usage is TRBJ1-2; TRBD1 aligns across 9 bases. The CDR3 covers 15 residues. Germline V gives CDR1 LNHDA, CDR2 SQIVND (reference sequence). The ends lost 5 bases at V and 4 bases at J; junction bases unmatched: 8. DNA for the CDR3: TGTGCCAGTAGTTCCCCGGGACAGGGAATCTATGGCTACACCTTC. Translated, it gives CASSSPGQGIYGYTF. Using reference TRBV19 and TRBJ1-2 for the parts outside the CDR3, the full variable domain is DGGITQSPKYLFRKEGQNVTLSCEQNLNHDAMYWYRQDPGQGLRLIYYSQIVNDFQKGDIAEGYSVSREKKESFPLTVTSAQKNPTAFYLCASSSPGQGIYGYTFGSGTRLTVV.

The chain joins TRBV27 to TRBJ1-1; D is uncertain. Germline lookup yields CDR1 MNHEY and CDR2 SMNVEV (reference sequence). Trimming stripped 0 bases from V and 1 base from J, with 3 bases between. The CDR3 is made up of 13 amino acids. CDR3 sequence: CASSLSRNTEAFF. CDR3 coding DNA: TGTGCCAGCAGTTTATCGAGGAACACTGAAGCTTTCTTT.

This clone was detected only once. For the CDR3, the DNA is TGTGCCAGCAGCAGATCAAGGGGATCGGAGACCCAGTACTTC. It yields the protein CASSRSRGSETQYF. The V gene is TRBV6-5, the J gene TRBJ2-5; maybe TRBD1 (5 bases). There are 14 residues in the CDR3. The germline V gene encodes CDR1 MNHEY and CDR2 SVGAGI. Trimming stripped 6 bases from V and 5 bases from J, with 16 bases between.

This chain uses TRBV27 with TRBJ2-1; a weak D match, TRBD2 (6 bases). The CDR3 runs 15 residues. Germline V gene lookup returns CDR1 MNHEY and CDR2 SMNVEV (reference sequence). V was pared by 8 bases and J by 2 bases, with 16 bases between. Written as DNA, the CDR3 is TGTGCCAGCTCCCCCGCGGGGCAGGCCTACAATGAGCAGTTCTTC. This gives the protein CASSPAGQAYNEQFF.

This sequence joins TRBV5-6 and TRBJ2-7, with TRBD1 as a possible D gene (6 bases). The CDR3 runs to 15 residues. CDR1 is SGHDT, CDR2 YYEEEE, per germline. V lost 0 bases and J lost 9, with 19 bases in between. The CDR3 DNA sequence: TGTGCCAGCAGCTTGGGAGGGGGTACCTTTGGGGGGCAGTACTTC. Its protein is CASSLGGGTFGGQYF.

This rearrangement joins TRBV19 to TRBJ2-7; 9 bases line up with TRBD1. J lost 7 bases, V lost 8 bases, and 12 bases had no gene match. From germline, CDR1 is LNHDA and CDR2 SQIVND (reference sequence). CDR3 length: 14 residues. CDR3 in DNA: TGTGCCAGTGGGAGACAGGGGGTCACGGGAGAGCAGTACTTC. Encoded protein: CASGRQGVTGEQYF.